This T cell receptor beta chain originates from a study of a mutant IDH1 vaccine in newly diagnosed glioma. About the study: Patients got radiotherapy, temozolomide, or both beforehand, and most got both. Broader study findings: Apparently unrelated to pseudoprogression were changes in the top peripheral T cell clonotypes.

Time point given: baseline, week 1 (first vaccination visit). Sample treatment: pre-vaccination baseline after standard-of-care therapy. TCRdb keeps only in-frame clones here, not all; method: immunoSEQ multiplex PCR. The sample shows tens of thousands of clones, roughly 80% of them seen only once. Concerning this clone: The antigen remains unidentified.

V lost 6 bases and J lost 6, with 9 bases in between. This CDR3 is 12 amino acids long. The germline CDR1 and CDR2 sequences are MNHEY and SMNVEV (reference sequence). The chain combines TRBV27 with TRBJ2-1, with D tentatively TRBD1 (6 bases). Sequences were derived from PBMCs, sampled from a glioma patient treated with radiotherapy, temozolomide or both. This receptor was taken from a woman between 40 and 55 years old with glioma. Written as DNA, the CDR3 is TGTGCCAGCAGCGTGGGGGCCAATGAGCAGTTCTTC. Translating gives CASSVGANEQFF.